This passage covers 20 T cell receptor beta chains from one sample sequenced in a study of blood T cells in healthy people across ages. A second about 7 to 12 cycle PCR used barcoded and J-beta primers. TCRdb passed the 5' RACE reads through MiXCR, listing each CDR3 protein once. The data show 1 million to 1.2 million distinct CDR3 sequences, more than 30% seen once. Sequencing input: blood. The receptors shown here come from a man between 18 and 29 years old in good health.

Regarding this clonotype: This clone may be a read error of a much larger clone one base away. This chain connects TRBV12-3 or TRBV12-4 to TRBJ2-5; D possibly corresponds to TRBD1 (5 bases). The CDR3 has 15 residues. CDR3 in amino acids: CTSSLAGRDQETQYF. The DNA for the CDR3 is TGTACCAGCAGTTTAGCTGGCAGGGACCAAGAGACCCAGTACTTC.

This clonotype has a handful of counts. The chain links TRBV6-5 to TRBJ1-1; 9 nucleotides line up with TRBD1. Germline values: CDR1 MNHEY, CDR2 SVGAGI. This CDR3 has 14 amino acids. Trimming took 6 bases from V and 3 from J; bases not matched to a gene: 5. CDR3 sequence: CASRIGQGYTEAFF. The CDR3 DNA is TGTGCCAGCAGGATAGGACAGGGGTACACTGAAGCTTTCTTT.

The chain joins TRBV3-1 to TRBJ2-5; no reliable D call. The CDR3 runs to 13 residues. Trimming cost V 1 base and J 5 bases, with 8 bases left between them. Germline V gene lookup returns CDR1 LGHDT and CDR2 YNNKEL (reference sequence). The CDR3: CASSQVAVETQYF. CDR3 sequence (DNA): TGTGCCAGCAGCCAAGTGGCTGTCGAGACCCAGTACTTC.

This clonotype was counted many times. The chain is built from TRBV27 and TRBJ2-7, with 9 nucleotides matching TRBD1. The V segment lost 4 bases and the J segment 1 base; nucleotides outside the gene matches: 2. The CDR3 is 14 residues long. The germline V gene has CDR1 MNHEY and CDR2 SMNVEV (reference sequence). The CDR3 DNA reads TGTGCCAGCAGTTGGGGGACAGGGTCCTACGAGCAGTACTTC. Translation: CASSWGTGSYEQYF.

This chain links TRBV4-3 with TRBJ2-4; D is unresolved. The assigned J gene may be wrong: the sequence end matches TRBJ2-5 better. The CDR3 runs to 16 residues. Germline V gene sequence: CDR1 LGHNA, CDR2 YSLEER. This chain's CDR3 is CASSQDFRGSQETQYF. CDR3 sequence (DNA): TGCGCCAGCAGCCAAGATTTCCGCGGCAGCCAAGAGACCCAGTACTTC.

This chain connects TRBV20-1 to TRBJ2-1; no clear D gene. V was shortened by 2 bases and J by 4 bases, with 15 bases between the two germline ends. The germline CDR1 and CDR2 sequences are DFQATT and SNEGSKA (reference sequence). This CDR3 is built from 15 residues. The CDR3: CSARSIRRTYNEQFF. CDR3 DNA: TGCAGTGCTAGATCAATTCGAAGAACGTACAATGAGCAGTTCTTC.

This clonotype was counted a few times. This chain uses TRBV7-9 with TRBJ2-1; the match to TRBD2 covers 8 bases. This CDR3 region has 14 residues. V shed 3 bases, J shed 7 bases, and the junction held 5 bases outside the gene matches. Per the germline V gene, CDR1 is SEHNR and CDR2 is FQNEAQ (reference sequence). CDR3 nucleotide sequence: TGTGCCAGCAGCTTCGGGGGGGCTGATAATGAGCAGTTCTTC. Its protein product is CASSFGGADNEQFF.

The genes are TRBV5-5 and TRBJ1-4, with TRBD1 matching over 9 bases. CDR3 length: 15 amino acids. The V gene end was trimmed by 5 bases and the J gene end by 11 bases; junction bases not matched to a gene: 13. Germline CDR1 reads SGHKS; CDR2 reads YYEKEE (reference sequence). The CDR3 DNA sequence: TGTGCCAGCAGTTTCAGGACAGGGGACCCTGGGAAACTGTTTTTT. The encoded protein is CASSFRTGDPGKLFF. Full variable domain (remainder filled in from reference TRBV5-5 and TRBJ1-4): DAGVTQSPTHLIKTRGQQVTLRCSPISGHKSVSWYQQVLGQGPQFIFQYYEKEERGRGNFPDRFSARQFPNYSSELNVNALLLGDSALYLCASSFRTGDPGKLFFGSGTQLSVL.

The gene calls are TRBV5-6 and TRBJ2-2; D is uncertain. V lost 2 bases, J lost 10 bases, and 18 bases lay in between. Germline lookup yields CDR1 SGHDT and CDR2 YYEEEE. CDR3 length: 15 residues. This CDR3 reads CASSLTGFSAEELFF. For the CDR3, the DNA is TGTGCCAGCAGCTTAACCGGGTTCTCCGCCGAGGAGCTGTTTTTT.

This clonotype has more than one count but fewer than ten. This chain uses TRBV5-1 with TRBJ1-5, with unresolved D. The CDR3 covers 15 residues. Per germline, CDR1 SGHRS and CDR2 YFSETQ. Trimming stripped 4 bases from V and 0 bases from J, with 11 bases between. The CDR3: CASSRKRNSNQPQHF. CDR3 bases: TGCGCCAGCAGCCGAAAGCGGAATAGCAATCAGCCCCAGCATTTT.

This clonotype showed up just a few times. This chain connects TRBV20-1 to TRBJ2-5; D is tentatively TRBD1 or TRBD2 (6 bases each). The CDR3 covers 14 residues. Trimming pared 3 bases from V and 4 bases from J, leaving 15 bases between. The germline V gene has CDR1 DFQATT and CDR2 SNEGSKA (reference sequence). CDR3 bases: TGCAGTGCTAGTCCCGGGGGCGATTTAGAGACCCAGTACTTC. Amino acid sequence: CSASPGGDLETQYF.

V usage is TRBV11-2 and J usage is TRBJ1-1; the match to TRBD1 covers 7 bases. Germline loops: CDR1 SGHAT, CDR2 FQNNGV. V trimming: 1 base; J trimming: 8 bases; junction bases outside the gene matches: 1. This CDR3 contains 12 residues. Here the CDR3 DNA reads TGTGCCAGCAGCTTAGGGGGACAGGAAGCTTTCTTT. Protein: CASSLGGQEAFF.

The chain recombines TRBV11-2 with TRBJ1-1, with a possible D match to TRBD1 (5 bases). The germline CDR1 and CDR2 sequences are SGHAT and FQNNGV. V lost 5 bases and J lost 5, with 15 bases in between. The CDR3 consists of 14 residues. The CDR3 DNA follows: TGTGCCAGCAGCCTGGACATGGGGAGTACTGAAGCTTTCTTT. It yields the protein CASSLDMGSTEAFF. Using reference TRBV11-2 and TRBJ1-1 for the parts outside the CDR3, the full variable domain is EAGVAQSPRYKIIEKRQSVAFWCNPISGHATLYWYQQILGQGPKLLIQFQNNGVVDDSQLPKDRFSAERLKGVDSTLKIQPAKLEDSAVYLCASSLDMGSTEAFFGQGTRLTVV.

To note about this clonotype: This may stem from a read error, because a much larger clone lies one nucleotide away. The J gene is TRBJ2-1, the V gene TRBV9; no clear D gene. The V gene lost 6 bases and the J gene lost 2 bases, with 15 bases spanning the gap. This CDR3 spans 15 amino acids. Germline V CDR1 and CDR2: SGDLS, YYNGEE. CDR3 sequence: CASTISGLTYNEQFF. The CDR3 DNA reads TGTGCCAGCACTATCTCCGGGCTAACCTACAATGAGCAGTTCTTC.

In this sample, this clonotype turned up a few times. The V call is TRBV20-1, the J call TRBJ1-6, with TRBD1 as a possible D gene (5 bases). The CDR3 extends over 14 amino acids. The V end lost 0 bases, the J end lost 10 bases, and 13 bases lay between the germline ends. CDR1 is DFQATT and CDR2 is SNEGSKA in the germline V gene (reference sequence). The CDR3 bases are TGCAGTGCTAGAGATCCAGGGCTTGGGTCACCCCTCCACTTT. Translation: CSARDPGLGSPLHF.

The rearrangement joins TRBV4-3 to TRBJ1-5; the D is unclear. The ends were cut back, 2 bases at V and 10 bases at J, with 15 bases in the middle. CDR3 length: 14 amino acids. The germline gives CDR1 LGHNA, CDR2 YSLEER. The CDR3: CASSQSRSARPQHF. CDR3 coding DNA: TGCGCCAGCAGCCAATCGCGGTCGGCGCGTCCCCAGCATTTT.

The chain recombines TRBV7-6 with TRBJ2-1, with D tentatively TRBD2 (5 bases). The germline V gene encodes CDR1 SGHVS and CDR2 FNYEAQ. This CDR3 has 13 residues. Trimming left V 5 bases short and J 9 bases short, with 14 bases between. CDR3 bases: TGTGCCAGCAGCCCCTCTCAGAGGGCTGAGCAGTTCTTC. Translating it yields CASSPSQRAEQFF. The entire variable domain, with the rest obtained from reference TRBV7-6 and TRBJ2-1, is as follows: GAGVSQSPRYKVTKRGQDVALRCDPISGHVSLYWYRQALGQGPEFLTYFNYEAQQDKSGLPNDRFSAERPEGSISTLTIQRTEQRDSAMYRCASSPSQRAEQFFGPGTRLTVL.

This clonotype has more than one count but fewer than ten. The rearrangement uses TRBV5-1 and TRBJ1-1; D possibly corresponds to TRBD1 (5 bases). Trimming cost V 0 bases and J 4 bases, with 13 bases left between them. CDR1 is SGHRS, CDR2 YFSETQ, per germline. The CDR3 has 15 amino acids. The CDR3 DNA reads as TGCGCCAGCAGCTTGGAGGGGAGCGGCGGCACTGAAGCTTTCTTT. Protein: CASSLEGSGGTEAFF.

This clonotype was detected a few times. As DNA, the CDR3 is TGTGCCAGCAGTGTGGCAGCACTCGCGGGGGAGCAGTACTTC. It translates to CASSVAALAGEQYF. The chain combines TRBV12-3 or TRBV12-4 with TRBJ2-7; D may be TRBD2 (6 bases). Trimming cost V 5 bases and J 7 bases, with 18 bases left between them. This CDR3 spans 14 amino acids.

The rearrangement joins TRBV4-3 to TRBJ2-2, with a weak D call TRBD1 (7 bases). V dropped 4 bases and J dropped 2 bases, with 14 bases sitting between them. Germline CDR1 and CDR2: LGHNA and YSLEER. The length of the CDR3 is 16 residues. In DNA form, the CDR3 reads TGCGCCAGCAGCCCGAGCAGGGGGGATAACACCGGGGAGCTGTTTTTT. It specifies CASSPSRGDNTGELFF.